The following is a T cell receptor (beta chain) sequence with its context. Its recognized antigen is unknown. No base-level quality is on record; no much larger clone is a single base apart. The method behind the library was the immunoSEQ multiplex PCR assay. Held by TCRdb, this immuneACCESS table contains in-frame sequences only and omits some clones. Under half of the omission traces to an unresolved V gene where checked; the cause of the rest is unknown. The sample includes 98,000 or so clones, with around three quarters observed a single time. Clones ranked in the top ten supply about 10% of the sample. The data were taken from a study of control samples from healthy donors and cancer patients (dated by TCRdb to between 2020 and 2021). There are 11 amino acids in the CDR3, from cysteine to phenylalanine inclusive. Just CDR3 DNA is preserved here, 33 bases in frame from base 1. The V and J ends are trimmed by 7 bases and 3 bases, leaving 5 bases between them. The germline V gene (reference sequence) supplies CDR1 MNHNY and CDR2 SVGAGI.

The chain was built from TRBV6-6 and TRBJ2-3; too little of a D gene remains to name it. The sequence was obtained from a woman aged 30 to 39 in good health. The sample consisted of blood. The CDR3 sequence is CASTLTDTQYF. The nucleotide sequence reads as follows: TGTGCCAGCACTCTTACAGATACGCAGTATTTT.